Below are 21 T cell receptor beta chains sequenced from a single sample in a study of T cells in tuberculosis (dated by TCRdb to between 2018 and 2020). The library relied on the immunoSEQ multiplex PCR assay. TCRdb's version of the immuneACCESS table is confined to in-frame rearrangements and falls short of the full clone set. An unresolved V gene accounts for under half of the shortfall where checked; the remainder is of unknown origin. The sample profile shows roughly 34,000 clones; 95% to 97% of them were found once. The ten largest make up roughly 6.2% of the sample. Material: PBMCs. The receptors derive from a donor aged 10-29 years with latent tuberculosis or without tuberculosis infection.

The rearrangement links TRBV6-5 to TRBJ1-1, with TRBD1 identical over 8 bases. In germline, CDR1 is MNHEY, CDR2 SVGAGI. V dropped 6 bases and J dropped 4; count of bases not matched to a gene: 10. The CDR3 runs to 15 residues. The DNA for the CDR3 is TGTGCCAGCAGCGAACCAGGGGGCGCGTTCACTGAAGCTTTCTTT. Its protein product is CASSEPGGAFTEAFF.

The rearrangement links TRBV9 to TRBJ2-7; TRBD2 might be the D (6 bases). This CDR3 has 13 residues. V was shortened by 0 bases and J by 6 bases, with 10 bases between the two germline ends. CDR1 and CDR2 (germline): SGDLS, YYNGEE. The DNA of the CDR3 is TGTGCCAGCAGCGTAGTGCAGGGAGGCGAGCAGTACTTC. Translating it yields CASSVVQGGEQYF.

CDR3 bases: TGTGCCAGCAGCAACCGACTAGCGGGAGCCGGCGATACGCAGTATTTT. The encoded protein is CASSNRLAGAGDTQYF. The chain couples TRBV5-4 to TRBJ2-3; 12 bases fit TRBD2. This CDR3 comprises 16 residues. V lost 4 bases, J lost 6 bases, and 9 bases stayed unmatched. Germline CDR1 reads SGHNT; CDR2 reads YYREEE (reference sequence).

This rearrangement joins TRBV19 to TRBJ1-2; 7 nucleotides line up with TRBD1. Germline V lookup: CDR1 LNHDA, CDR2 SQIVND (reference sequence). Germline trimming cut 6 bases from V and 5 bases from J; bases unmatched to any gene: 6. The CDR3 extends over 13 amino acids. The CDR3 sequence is CASRGSDRYGYTF. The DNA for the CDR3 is TGTGCCAGTAGGGGTTCGGACAGGTATGGCTACACCTTC.

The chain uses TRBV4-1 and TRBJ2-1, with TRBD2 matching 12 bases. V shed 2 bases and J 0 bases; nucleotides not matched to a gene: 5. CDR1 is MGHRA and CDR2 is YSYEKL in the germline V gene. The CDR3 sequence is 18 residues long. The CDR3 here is CASSQKGLAGLSYNEQFF. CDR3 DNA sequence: TGCGCCAGCAGCCAAAAAGGACTAGCGGGACTCTCCTACAATGAGCAGTTCTTC.

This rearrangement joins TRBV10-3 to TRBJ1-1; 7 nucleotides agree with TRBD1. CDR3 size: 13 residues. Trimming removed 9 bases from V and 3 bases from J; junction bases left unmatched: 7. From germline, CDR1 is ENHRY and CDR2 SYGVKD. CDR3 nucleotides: TGTGCCATTTCAACAGGGGCCGACACTGAAGCTTTCTTT. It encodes CAISTGADTEAFF.

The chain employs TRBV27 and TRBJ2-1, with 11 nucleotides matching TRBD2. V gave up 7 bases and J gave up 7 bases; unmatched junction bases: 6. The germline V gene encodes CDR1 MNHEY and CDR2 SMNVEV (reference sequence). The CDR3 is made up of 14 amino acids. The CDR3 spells CASNLLAGGNEQFF. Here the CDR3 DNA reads TGTGCCAGCAACTTGCTAGCGGGAGGAAATGAGCAGTTCTTC.

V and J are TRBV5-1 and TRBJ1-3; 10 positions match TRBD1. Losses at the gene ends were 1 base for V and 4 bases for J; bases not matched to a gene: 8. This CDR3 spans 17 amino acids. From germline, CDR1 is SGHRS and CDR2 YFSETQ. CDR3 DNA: TGCGCCAGCAGCTTGATGGGGACAGGGGTATCAGGAAACACCATATATTTT. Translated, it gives CASSLMGTGVSGNTIYF.

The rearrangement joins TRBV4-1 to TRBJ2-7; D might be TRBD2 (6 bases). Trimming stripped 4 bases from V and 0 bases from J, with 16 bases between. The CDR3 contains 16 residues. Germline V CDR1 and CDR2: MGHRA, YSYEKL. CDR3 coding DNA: TGCGCCAGCAGCCGGCCGGGGGTCCTAGACTCCTACGAGCAGTACTTC. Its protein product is CASSRPGVLDSYEQYF.

CDR3 DNA: TGCGCCAGCAGCTTGTACGGCGGGAGATTCGAGACCCAGTACTTC. Amino acids: CASSLYGGRFETQYF. This chain uses TRBV5-1 with TRBJ2-5; 7 bases are shared with TRBD2. Germline lookup yields CDR1 SGHRS and CDR2 YFSETQ. This CDR3 has 15 residues. With V trimmed by 1 base and J by 5 bases, 8 bases remained unmatched.

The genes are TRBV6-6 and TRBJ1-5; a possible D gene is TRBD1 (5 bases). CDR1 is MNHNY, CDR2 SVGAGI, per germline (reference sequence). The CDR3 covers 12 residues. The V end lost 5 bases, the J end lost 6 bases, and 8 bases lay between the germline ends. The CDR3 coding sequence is TGTGCCAGCAGTATGGGGGGTCAGCCCCAGCATTTT. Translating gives CASSMGGQPQHF.

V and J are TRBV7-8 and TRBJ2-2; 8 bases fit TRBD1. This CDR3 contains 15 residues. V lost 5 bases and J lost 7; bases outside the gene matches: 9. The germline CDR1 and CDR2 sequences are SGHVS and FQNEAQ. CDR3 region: CASSLRGTGDGELFF. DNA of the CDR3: TGTGCCAGCAGCCTACGTGGGACAGGTGACGGGGAGCTGTTTTTT.

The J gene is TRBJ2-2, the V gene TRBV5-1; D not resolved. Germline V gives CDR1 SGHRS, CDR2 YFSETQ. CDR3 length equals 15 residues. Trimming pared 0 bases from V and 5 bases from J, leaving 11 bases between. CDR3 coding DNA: TGCGCCAGCAGCTTGGTATACCGGGTGACCGGGGAGCTGTTTTTT. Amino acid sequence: CASSLVYRVTGELFF.

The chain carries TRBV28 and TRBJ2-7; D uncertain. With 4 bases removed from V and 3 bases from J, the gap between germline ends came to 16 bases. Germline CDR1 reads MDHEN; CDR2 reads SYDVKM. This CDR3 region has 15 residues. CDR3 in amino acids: CASSSISPPSYEQYF. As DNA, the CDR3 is TGTGCCAGCAGTTCAATATCCCCTCCTAGCTACGAGCAGTACTTC.

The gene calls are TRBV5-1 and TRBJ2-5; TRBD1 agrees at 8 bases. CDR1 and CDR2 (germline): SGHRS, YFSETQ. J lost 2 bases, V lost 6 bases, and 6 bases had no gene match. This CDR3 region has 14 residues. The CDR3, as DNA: TGCGCCAGCACCCGGGACAGGCCGCAAGAGACCCAGTACTTC. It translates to CASTRDRPQETQYF.

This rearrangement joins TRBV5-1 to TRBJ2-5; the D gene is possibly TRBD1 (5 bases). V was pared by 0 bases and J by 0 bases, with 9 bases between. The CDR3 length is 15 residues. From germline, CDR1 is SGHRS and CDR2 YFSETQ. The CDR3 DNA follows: TGCGCCAGCAGCTTGGAAGGCAGGGACCAAGAGACCCAGTACTTC. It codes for CASSLEGRDQETQYF.

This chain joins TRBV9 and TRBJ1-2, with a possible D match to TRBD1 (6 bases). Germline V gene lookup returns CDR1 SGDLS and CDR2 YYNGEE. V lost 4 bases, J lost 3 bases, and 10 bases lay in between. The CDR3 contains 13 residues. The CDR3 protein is CASSSQGYYGYTF. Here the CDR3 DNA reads TGTGCCAGCAGCTCACAGGGTTACTATGGCTACACCTTC.

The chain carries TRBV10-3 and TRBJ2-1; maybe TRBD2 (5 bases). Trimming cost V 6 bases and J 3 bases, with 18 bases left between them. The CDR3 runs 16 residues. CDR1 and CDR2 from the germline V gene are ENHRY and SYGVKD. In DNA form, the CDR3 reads TGTGCCATCAGGGCGGGTGTTGAGCTTGACTACAATGAGCAGTTCTTC. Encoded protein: CAIRAGVELDYNEQFF.

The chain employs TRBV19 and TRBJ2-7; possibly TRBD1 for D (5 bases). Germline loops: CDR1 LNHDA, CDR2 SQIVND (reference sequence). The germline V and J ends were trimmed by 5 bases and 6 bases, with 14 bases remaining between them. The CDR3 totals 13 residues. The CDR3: CASSSLGRGEQYF. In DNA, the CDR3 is TGTGCCAGTAGTTCCCTGGGTAGGGGCGAGCAGTACTTC.

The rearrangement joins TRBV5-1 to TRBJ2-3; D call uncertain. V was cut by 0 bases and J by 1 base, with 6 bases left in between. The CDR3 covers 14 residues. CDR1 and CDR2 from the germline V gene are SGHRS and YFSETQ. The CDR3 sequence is CASSLDPGTDTQYF. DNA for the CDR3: TGCGCCAGCAGCTTGGACCCGGGCACAGATACGCAGTATTTT.

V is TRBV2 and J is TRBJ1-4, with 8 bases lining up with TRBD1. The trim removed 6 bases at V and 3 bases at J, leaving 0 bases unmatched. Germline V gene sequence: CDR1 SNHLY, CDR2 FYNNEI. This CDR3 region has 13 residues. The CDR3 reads CASRGQANEKLFF. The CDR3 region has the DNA TGTGCCAGCAGGGGACAGGCTAATGAAAAACTGTTTTTT. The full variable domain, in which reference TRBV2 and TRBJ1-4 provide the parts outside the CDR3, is EPEVTQTPSHQVTQMGQEVILRCVPISNHLYFYWYRQILGQKVEFLVSFYNNEISEKSEIFDDQFSVERPDGSNFTLKIRSTKLEDSAMYFCASRGQANEKLFFGSGTQLSVL.